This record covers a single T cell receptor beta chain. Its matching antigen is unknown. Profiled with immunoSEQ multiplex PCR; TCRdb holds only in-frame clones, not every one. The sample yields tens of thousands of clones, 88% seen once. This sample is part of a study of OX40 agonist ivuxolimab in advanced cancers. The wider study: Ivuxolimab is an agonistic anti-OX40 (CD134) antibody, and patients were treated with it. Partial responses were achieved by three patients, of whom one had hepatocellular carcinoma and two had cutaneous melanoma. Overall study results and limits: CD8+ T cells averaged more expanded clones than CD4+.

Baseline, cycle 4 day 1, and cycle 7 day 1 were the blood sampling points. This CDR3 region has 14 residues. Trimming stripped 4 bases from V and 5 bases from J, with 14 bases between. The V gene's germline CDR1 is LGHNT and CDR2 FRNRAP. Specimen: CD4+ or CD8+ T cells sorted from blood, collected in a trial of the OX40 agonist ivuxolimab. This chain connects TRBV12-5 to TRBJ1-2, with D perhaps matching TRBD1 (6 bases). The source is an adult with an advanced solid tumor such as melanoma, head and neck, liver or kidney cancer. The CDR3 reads CASGWDTGWYGYTF. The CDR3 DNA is TGTGCTAGTGGTTGGGACACCGGGTGGTATGGCTACACCTTC.